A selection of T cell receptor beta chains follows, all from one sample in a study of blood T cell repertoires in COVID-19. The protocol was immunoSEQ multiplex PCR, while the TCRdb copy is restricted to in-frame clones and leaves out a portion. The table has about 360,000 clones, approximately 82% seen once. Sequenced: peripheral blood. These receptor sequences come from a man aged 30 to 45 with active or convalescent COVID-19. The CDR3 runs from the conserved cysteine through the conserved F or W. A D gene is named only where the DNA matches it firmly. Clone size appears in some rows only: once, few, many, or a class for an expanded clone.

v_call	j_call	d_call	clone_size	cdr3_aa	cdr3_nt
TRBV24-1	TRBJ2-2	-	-	CATSELGTDGELFF	TGTGCCACCAGTGAGCTCGGGACTGACGGGGAGCTGTTTTTT
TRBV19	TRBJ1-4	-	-	CASSTSRGGEKLFF	TGTGCCAGTAGTACGTCCCGCGGAGGTGAAAAACTGTTTTTT
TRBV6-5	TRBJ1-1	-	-	CASSNELNTEAFF	TGTGCCAGCAGCAACGAGTTGAACACTGAAGCTTTCTTT
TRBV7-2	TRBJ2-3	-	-	CASSLDGSGSTDTQYF	TGTGCCAGCAGCTTAGACGGGAGTGGCAGCACAGATACGCAGTATTTT
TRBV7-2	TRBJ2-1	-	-	CASSPRFFSYNEQFF	TGTGCCAGCAGCCCACGGTTCTTCTCCTACAATGAGCAGTTCTTC
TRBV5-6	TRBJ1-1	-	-	CASSLESQGSTEAFF	TGTGCCAGCAGCTTGGAGTCTCAGGGATCCACTGAAGCTTTCTTT
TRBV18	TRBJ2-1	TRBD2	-	CASSPGGYNEQFF	TGTGCCAGCTCACCGGGGGGGTACAATGAGCAGTTCTTC
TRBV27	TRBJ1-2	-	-	CASSKTQVSNYGYTF	TGTGCCAGCAGTAAAACTCAGGTCTCTAACTATGGCTACACCTTC
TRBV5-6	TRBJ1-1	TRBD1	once	CASSSLRQGNTEAFF	TGTGCCAGCAGCTCACTCCGACAGGGAAACACTGAAGCTTTCTTT
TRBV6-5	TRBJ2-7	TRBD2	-	CASRPGPSGRYEQYF	TGTGCCAGCAGACCTGGCCCTAGCGGGAGATACGAGCAGTACTTC
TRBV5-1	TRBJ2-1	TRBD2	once	CASSFTSGANEQFF	TGCGCCAGCAGCTTTACTAGCGGGGCCAATGAGCAGTTCTTC
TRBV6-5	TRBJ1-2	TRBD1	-	CASSYRGQGTYGYTF	TGTGCCAGCAGTTACCGTGGACAGGGGACCTATGGCTACACCTTC
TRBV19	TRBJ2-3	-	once	CASSGTDRLEGDTQYF	TGTGCCAGTAGTGGAACGGACAGGTTGGAGGGGGATACGCAGTATTTT
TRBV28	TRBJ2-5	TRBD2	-	CASSFAGDQETQYF	TGTGCCAGCAGTTTCGCGGGGGACCAAGAGACCCAGTACTTC
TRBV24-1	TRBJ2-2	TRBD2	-	CATSGTSQGNSAGELFF	TGTGCCACCAGTGGGACTAGCCAAGGTAATAGCGCCGGGGAGCTGTTTTTT
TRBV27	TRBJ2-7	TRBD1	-	CASRGQGPYEQYF	TGTGCCAGCCGGGGACAGGGCCCCTACGAGCAGTACTTC
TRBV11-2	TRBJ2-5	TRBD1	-	CASSLGGQGVETQYF	TGTGCCAGCAGCCTAGGGGGACAGGGTGTTGAGACCCAGTACTTC
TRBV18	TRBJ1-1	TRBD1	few	CASFQGAENTEAFF	TGTGCCAGCTTTCAGGGGGCTGAGAACACTGAAGCTTTCTTT
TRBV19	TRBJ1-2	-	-	CASSIERWDNGYTF	TGTGCCAGTAGTATAGAGAGGTGGGACAATGGCTACACCTTC
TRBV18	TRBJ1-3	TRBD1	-	CASSQGQGPENTIYF	TGTGCCAGCTCACAGGGACAGGGACCTGAAAACACCATATATTTT
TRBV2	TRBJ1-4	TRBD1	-	CASSDRDRGLWLFF	TGTGCCAGCAGTGACCGGGACAGGGGTCTATGGCTGTTTTTT
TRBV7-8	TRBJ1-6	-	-	CASSLAGADAYNSPLHF	TGTGCCAGCAGCTTAGCGGGAGCCGATGCCTATAATTCACCCCTCCACTTT
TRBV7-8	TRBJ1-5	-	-	CASSSSEDQPQHF	TGTGCCAGCAGCTCCAGCGAGGATCAGCCCCAGCATTTT
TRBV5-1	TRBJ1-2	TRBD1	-	CASSERDRAFYGYTF	TGCGCCAGCAGCGAGAGGGACAGGGCTTTCTATGGCTACACCTTC
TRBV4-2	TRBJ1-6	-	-	CASSQDLAGGEDETLHF	TGTGCCAGCAGCCAAGATCTTGCGGGTGGAGAGGATGAAACCCTCCACTTT
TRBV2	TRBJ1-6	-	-	CASIQEELGWDSPLHF	TGTGCCAGCATCCAGGAGGAGCTGGGGTGGGATTCACCCCTCCACTTT
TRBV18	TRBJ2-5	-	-	CASSLRTSAGETQYF	TGTGCCAGCTCACTCCGGACTTCGGCAGGAGAGACCCAGTACTTC
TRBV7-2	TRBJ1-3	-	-	CASSIQGTSGNTIYF	TGTGCCAGCAGCATACAGGGCACCTCTGGAAACACCATATATTTT
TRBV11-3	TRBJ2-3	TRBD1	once	CASSFTLTGGTDTQYF	TGTGCCAGCAGCTTCACCCTGACAGGGGGCACGGATACGCAGTATTTT
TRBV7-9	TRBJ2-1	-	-	CASTPLGWINEQFF	TGTGCCAGCACCCCCTTGGGCTGGATAAATGAGCAGTTCTTC
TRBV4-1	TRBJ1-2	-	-	CASSQLTSVGYTF	TGCGCCAGCAGCCAATTGACTTCGGTTGGCTACACCTTC
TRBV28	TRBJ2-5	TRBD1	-	CASSFTGAPETQYF	TGTGCCAGCAGTTTCACAGGGGCCCCGGAGACCCAGTACTTC
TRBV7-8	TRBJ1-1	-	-	CASSFEQGLMNTEAFF	TGTGCCAGCAGCTTTGAGCAGGGACTCATGAACACTGAAGCTTTCTTT
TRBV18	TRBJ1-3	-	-	CASSPGGSGNTIYF	TGTGCCAGCTCACCCGGAGGCTCTGGAAACACCATATATTTT
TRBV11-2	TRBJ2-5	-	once	CASSSPPEGGGETQYF	TGTGCCAGCAGCTCCCCCCCGGAGGGAGGTGGAGAGACCCAGTACTTC
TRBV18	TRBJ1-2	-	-	CASSPRDFYGYTF	TGTGCCAGCTCACCCCGAGACTTCTATGGCTACACCTTC
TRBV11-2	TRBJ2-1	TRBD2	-	CASRSVAGRYNEQFF	TGTGCCAGCAGATCGGTAGCGGGACGCTACAATGAGCAGTTCTTC
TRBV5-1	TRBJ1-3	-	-	CASSLTGGSGNTIYF	TGCGCCAGCAGCTTGACGGGAGGCTCTGGAAACACCATATATTTT
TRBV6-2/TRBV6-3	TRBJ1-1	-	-	CASSYRPGEGEAFF	TGTGCCAGCAGTTACCGGCCCGGGGAAGGTGAAGCTTTCTTT
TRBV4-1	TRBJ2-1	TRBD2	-	CASSQEASGDEQFF	TGCGCCAGCAGCCAAGAAGCCAGCGGGGATGAGCAGTTCTTC
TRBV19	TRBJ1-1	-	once	CASSIDKIRGRVNTEAFF	TGTGCCAGTAGTATAGATAAGATCAGGGGTAGGGTGAACACTGAAGCTTTCTTT
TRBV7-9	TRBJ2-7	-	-	CASSLAASASYEQYF	TGTGCCAGCAGCTTAGCCGCTAGCGCCAGCTACGAGCAGTACTTC
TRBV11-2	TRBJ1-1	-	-	CASSLGSSGYIHTEAFF	TGTGCCAGCAGCTTAGGTTCCTCGGGTTATATACACACTGAAGCTTTCTTT